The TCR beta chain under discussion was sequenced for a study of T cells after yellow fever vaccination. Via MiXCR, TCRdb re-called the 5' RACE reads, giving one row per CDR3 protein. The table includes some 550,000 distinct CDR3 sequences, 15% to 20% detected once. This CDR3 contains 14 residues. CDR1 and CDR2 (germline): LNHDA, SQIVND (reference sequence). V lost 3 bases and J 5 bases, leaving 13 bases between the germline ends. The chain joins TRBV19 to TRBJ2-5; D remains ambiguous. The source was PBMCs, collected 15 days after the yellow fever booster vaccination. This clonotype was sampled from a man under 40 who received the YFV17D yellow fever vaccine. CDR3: CASSMISTTETQYF. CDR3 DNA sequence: TGTGCCAGTAGTATGATCTCAACTACCGAGACCCAGTACTTC.